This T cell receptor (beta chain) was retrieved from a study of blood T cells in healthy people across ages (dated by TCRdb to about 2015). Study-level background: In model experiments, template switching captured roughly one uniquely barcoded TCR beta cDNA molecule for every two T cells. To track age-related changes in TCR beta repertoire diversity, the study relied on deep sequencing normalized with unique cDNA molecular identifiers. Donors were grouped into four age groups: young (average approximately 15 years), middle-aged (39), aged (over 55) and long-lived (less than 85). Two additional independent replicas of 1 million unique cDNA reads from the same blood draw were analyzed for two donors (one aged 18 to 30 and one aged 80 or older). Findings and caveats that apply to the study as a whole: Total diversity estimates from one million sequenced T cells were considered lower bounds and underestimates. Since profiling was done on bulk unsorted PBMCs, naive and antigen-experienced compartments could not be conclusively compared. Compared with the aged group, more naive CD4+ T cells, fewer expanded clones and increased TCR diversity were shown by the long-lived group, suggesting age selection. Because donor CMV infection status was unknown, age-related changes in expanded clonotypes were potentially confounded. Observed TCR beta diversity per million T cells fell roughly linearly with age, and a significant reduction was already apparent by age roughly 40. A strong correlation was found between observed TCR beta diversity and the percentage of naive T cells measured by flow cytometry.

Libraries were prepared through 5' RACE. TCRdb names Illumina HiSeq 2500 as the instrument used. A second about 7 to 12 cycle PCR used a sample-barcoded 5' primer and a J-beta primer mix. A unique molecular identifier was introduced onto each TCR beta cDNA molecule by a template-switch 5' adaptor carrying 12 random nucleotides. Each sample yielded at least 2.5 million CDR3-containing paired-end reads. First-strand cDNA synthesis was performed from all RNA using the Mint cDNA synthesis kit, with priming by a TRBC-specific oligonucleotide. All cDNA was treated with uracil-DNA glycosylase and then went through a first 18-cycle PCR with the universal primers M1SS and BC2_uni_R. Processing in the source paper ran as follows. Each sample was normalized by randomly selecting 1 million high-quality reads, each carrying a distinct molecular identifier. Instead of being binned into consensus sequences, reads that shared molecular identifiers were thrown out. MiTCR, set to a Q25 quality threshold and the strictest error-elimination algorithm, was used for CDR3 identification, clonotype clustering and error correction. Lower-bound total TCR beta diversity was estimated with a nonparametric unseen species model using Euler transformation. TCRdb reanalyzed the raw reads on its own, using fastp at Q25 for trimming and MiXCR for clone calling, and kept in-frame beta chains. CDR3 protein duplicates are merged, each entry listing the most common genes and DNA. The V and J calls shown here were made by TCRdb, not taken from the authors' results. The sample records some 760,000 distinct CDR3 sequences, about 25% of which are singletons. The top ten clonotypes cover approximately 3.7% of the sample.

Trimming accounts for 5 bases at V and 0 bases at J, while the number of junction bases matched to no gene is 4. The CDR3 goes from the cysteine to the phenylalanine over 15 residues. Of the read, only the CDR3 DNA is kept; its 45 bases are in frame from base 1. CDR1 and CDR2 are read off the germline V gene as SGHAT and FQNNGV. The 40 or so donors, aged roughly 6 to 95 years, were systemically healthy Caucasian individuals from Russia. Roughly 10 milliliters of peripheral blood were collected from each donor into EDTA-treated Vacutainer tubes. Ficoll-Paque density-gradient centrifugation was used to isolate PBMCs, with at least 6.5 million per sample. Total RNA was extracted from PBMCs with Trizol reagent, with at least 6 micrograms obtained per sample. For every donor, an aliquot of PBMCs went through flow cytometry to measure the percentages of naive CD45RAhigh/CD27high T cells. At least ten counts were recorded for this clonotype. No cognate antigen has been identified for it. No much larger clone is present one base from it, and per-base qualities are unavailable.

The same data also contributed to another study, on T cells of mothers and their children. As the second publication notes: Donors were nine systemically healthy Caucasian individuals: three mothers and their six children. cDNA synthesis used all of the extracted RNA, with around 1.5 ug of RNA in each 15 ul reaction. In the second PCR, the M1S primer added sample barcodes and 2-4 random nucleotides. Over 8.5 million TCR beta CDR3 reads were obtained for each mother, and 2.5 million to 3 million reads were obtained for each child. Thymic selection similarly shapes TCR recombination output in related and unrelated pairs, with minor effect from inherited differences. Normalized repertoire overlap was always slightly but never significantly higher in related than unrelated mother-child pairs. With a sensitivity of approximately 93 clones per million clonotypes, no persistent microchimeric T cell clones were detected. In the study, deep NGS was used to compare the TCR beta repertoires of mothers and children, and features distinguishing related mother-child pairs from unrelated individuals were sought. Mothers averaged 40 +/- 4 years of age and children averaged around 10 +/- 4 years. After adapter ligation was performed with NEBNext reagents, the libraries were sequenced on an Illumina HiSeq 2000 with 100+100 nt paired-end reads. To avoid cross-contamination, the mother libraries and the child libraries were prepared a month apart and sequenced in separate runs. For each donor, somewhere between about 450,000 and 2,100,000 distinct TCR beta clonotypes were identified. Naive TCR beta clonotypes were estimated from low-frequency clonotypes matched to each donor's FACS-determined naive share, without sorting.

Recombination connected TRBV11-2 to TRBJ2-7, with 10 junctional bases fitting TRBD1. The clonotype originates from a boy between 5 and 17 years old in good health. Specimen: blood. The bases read TGTGCCAGCAGCCTCCGGGACAGGGGCTCCTACGAGCAGTACTTC. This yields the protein CASSLRDRGSYEQYF.